The present T cell receptor beta chain was sequenced within a study of OX40 agonist ivuxolimab in advanced cancers. Whole-study context: Prior checkpoint blockade (anti-PD-1, anti-PD-L1 or anti-CTLA-4) was permitted; around 40% had it.

Exclusion of a patient followed from autoimmune disease history or systemic immunosuppression. V lost 5 bases, J lost 3 bases, and 15 bases lay in between. Germline lookup yields CDR1 SGHRS and CDR2 YFSETQ. This CDR3 has 14 amino acids. TCRdb's table, derived via immunoSEQ multiplex PCR, lists solely in-frame clones and lacks some. The table has some 97,000 clones, about 91% seen once. The TCR originated in an adult with an advanced solid tumor such as melanoma, head and neck, liver or kidney cancer. This chain connects TRBV5-1 to TRBJ2-7; D gene ambiguous. Here the sequenced sample was CD4+ or CD8+ T cells sorted from blood, taken in a trial of the OX40 agonist ivuxolimab. The CDR3 region has the DNA TGCGCCAGCAGTGTGCGTGGACGGTACTACGAGCAGTACTTC. This translates into CASSVRGRYYEQYF.